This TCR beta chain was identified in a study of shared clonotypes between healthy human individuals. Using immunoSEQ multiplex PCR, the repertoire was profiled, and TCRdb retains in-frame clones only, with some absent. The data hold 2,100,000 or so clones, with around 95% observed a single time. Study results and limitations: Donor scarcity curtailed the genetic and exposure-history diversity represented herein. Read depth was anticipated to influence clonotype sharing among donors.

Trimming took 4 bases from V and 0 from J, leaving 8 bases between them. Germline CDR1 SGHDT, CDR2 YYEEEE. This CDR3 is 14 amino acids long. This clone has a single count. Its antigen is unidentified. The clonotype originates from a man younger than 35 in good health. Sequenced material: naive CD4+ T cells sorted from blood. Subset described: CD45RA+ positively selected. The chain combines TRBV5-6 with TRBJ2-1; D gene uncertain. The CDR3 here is CASSPWPSYNEQFF. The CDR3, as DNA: TGTGCCAGCAGCCCGTGGCCCTCCTACAATGAGCAGTTCTTC.